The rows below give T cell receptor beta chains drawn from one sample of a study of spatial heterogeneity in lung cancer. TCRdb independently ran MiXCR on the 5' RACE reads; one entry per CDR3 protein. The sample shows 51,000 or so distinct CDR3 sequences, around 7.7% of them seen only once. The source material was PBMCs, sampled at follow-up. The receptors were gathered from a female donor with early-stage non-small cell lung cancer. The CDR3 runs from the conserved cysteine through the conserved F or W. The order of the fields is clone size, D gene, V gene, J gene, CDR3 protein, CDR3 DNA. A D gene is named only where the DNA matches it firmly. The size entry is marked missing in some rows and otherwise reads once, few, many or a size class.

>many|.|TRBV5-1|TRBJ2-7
CATASGDGLYEQYF
TGCGCCACAGCCAGTGGGGACGGACTCTACGAGCAGTACTTC
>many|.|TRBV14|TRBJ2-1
CASSQVPGEGDNEQFF
TGTGCCAGCAGCCAAGTACCAGGGGAAGGGGACAATGAGCAGTTCTTC
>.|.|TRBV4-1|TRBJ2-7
CASSPTPGGPYEQYF
TGCGCCAGCAGCCCCACGCCGGGGGGCCCATACGAGCAGTACTTC
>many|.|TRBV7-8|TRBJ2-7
CASSVGQSFTYEQYF
TGTGCCAGCAGCGTCGGACAGAGTTTTACCTACGAGCAGTACTTC
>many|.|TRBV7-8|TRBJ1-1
CASSLSRPNTEAFF
TGTGCCAGCAGCTTATCCCGGCCGAACACTGAAGCTTTCTTT
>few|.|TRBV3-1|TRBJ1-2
CASSRLGGAVYGYTF
TGTGCCAGCAGCCGCCTTGGGGGCGCAGTCTATGGCTACACCTTC
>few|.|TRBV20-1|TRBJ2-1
CSARDSSASYNEQFF
TGCAGTGCTAGAGATTCTTCGGCCTCCTACAATGAGCAGTTCTTC
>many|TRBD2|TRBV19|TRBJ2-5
CASSIFFGGKETQYF
TGTGCCAGTAGTATTTTTTTCGGGGGGAAAGAGACCCAGTACTTC
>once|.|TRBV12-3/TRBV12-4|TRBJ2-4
CASSSRLAKNIQYF
TGTGCCAGCAGCTCCCGGCTAGCCAAAAACATTCAGTACTTC
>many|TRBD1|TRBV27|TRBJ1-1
CASTLSRQGDTEAFF
TGTGCCAGCACCCTCTCAAGACAGGGGGACACTGAAGCTTTCTTT
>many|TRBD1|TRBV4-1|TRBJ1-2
CASSARDRGHYGYTF
TGCGCCAGCAGCGCGAGGGACAGGGGGCACTATGGCTACACCTTC
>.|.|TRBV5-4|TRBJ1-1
CASSLVSAGTEAFF
TGTGCCAGCAGCTTGGTTTCAGCAGGCACTGAAGCTTTCTTT
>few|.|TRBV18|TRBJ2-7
CASSPPEGAPYEQYF
TGTGCCAGCTCACCCCCGGAGGGGGCCCCCTACGAGCAGTACTTC
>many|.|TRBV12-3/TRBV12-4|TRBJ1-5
CASSLIRALNQPQHF
TGTGCCAGCAGTTTAATTAGGGCCCTCAATCAGCCCCAGCATTTT
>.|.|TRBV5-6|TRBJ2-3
CASTNTWVSASTDTQYF
TGTGCCAGCACCAATACCTGGGTCAGTGCTAGCACAGATACGCAGTATTTT
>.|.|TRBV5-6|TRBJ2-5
CASSLVAGQYPRYQETQYF
TGTGCCAGCAGCTTGGTTGCGGGGCAATATCCGCGGTACCAAGAGACCCAGTACTTC
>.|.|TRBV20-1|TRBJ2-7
CSASGTGASYEQYF
TGCAGTGCTTCCGGGACCGGGGCCTCCTACGAGCAGTACTTC
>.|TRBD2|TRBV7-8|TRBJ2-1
CASSSKAGLSSYNEQFF
TGTGCCAGCAGCTCCAAAGCGGGACTTAGCTCCTACAATGAGCAGTTCTTC
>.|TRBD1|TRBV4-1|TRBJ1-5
CASSQGVTGGNQPQHF
TGCGCCAGCAGCCAAGGGGTTACAGGGGGCAATCAGCCCCAGCATTTT
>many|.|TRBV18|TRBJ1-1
CASSPPSRGAPNTEAFF
TGTGCCAGCTCACCACCGAGCCGGGGCGCGCCCAACACTGAAGCTTTCTTT
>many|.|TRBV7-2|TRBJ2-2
CASSSNREGELFF
TGTGCCAGCAGCTCTAACAGGGAAGGGGAGCTGTTTTTT
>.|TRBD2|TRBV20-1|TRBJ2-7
CSARDIFISSGAYEQYF
TGCAGTGCTAGAGACATCTTCATATCTAGCGGGGCCTACGAGCAGTACTTC
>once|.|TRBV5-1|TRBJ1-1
CASSLVNIADTEAFF
TGCGCCAGCAGCTTGGTAAATATTGCGGACACTGAAGCTTTCTTT
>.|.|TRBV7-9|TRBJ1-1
CASSQADTEAFF
TGTGCCAGCAGTCAAGCGGACACTGAAGCTTTCTTT
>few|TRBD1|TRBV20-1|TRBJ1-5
CSARAKGRDSPFQRHQPQHF
TGCAGTGCTAGAGCCAAAGGTCGGGACAGCCCTTTTCAGCGTCATCAGCCCCAGCATTTT
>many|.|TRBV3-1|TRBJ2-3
CASSQVLGIETTQYF
TGTGCCAGCAGCCAAGTTTTGGGGATCGAAACTACGCAGTATTTT
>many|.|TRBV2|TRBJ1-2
CASNPEIYGYTF
TGTGCCAGCAACCCCGAAATCTATGGCTACACCTTC
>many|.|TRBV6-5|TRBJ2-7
CASSPVGYEQYF
TGTGCCAGCAGTCCCGTGGGCTACGAGCAGTACTTC
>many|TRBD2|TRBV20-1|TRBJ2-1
CSADKGLPLLGDEQFF
TGCAGTGCCGACAAGGGACTACCCCTTCTTGGGGATGAGCAGTTCTTC
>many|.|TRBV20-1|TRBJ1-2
CSPDRTSYGYTF
TGCAGTCCCGACAGGACCTCCTATGGCTACACCTTC
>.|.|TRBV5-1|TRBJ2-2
CASSWETATGELFF
TGCGCCAGCAGCTGGGAGACAGCCACCGGGGAGCTGTTTTTT
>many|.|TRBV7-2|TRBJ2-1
CASSSPGRQYNEQFF
TGTGCCAGCAGCTCTCCGGGGAGACAATACAATGAGCAGTTCTTC
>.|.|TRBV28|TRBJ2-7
CATYGQSGLGEQYF
TGTGCCACTTACGGACAGTCTGGCCTGGGAGAGCAGTACTTC
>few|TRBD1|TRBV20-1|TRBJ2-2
CSAALGTGGIGELFF
TGCAGTGCTGCCCTCGGGACAGGGGGGATCGGGGAGCTGTTTTTT
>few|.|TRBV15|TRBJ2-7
CATSAGRTSYEQYF
TGTGCCACCAGCGCCGGACGGACGTCCTACGAGCAGTACTTC
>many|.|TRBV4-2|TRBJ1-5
CASSHPGTVDQPQHF
TGTGCCAGCAGTCACCCCGGGACGGTCGATCAGCCCCAGCATTTT
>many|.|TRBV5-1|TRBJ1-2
CASSNHRDHYGYTF
TGCGCCAGCAGCAACCACAGGGATCACTATGGCTACACCTTC
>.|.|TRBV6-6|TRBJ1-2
CASRPPGRNFYGYTF
TGTGCCAGCAGACCTCCGGGACGGAATTTTTATGGCTACACCTTC
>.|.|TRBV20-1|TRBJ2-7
CSARDKTYEQYF
TGCAGTGCTAGAGACAAGACCTACGAGCAGTACTTC
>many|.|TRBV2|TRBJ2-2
CATSGIETGELFF
TGTGCCACCTCCGGGATCGAGACCGGGGAGCTGTTTTTT
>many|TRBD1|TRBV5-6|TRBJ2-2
CASSLVDRDTGELFF
TGTGCCAGCAGCTTGGTGGACAGGGACACCGGGGAGCTGTTTTTT
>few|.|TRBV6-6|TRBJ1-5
CACREANQPQHF
TGTGCCTGCCGGGAAGCCAATCAGCCCCAGCATTTT
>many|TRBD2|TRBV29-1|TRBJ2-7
CSAGLEQSYEQYF
TGCAGCGCCGGACTAGAGCAGTCCTACGAGCAGTACTTC
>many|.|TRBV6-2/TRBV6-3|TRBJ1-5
CASSRGQNSNQPQHF
TGTGCCAGCAGCCGCGGACAGAATAGCAATCAGCCCCAGCATTTT
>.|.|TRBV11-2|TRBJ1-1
CASSLVRGENTEAFF
TGTGCCAGCAGCTTAGTTCGGGGGGAGAACACTGAAGCTTTCTTT
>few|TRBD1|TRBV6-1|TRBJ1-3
CASNPGQGLGNTIYF
TGTGCCAGCAACCCTGGACAGGGCCTTGGAAACACCATATATTTT
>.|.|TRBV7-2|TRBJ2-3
CASTTRGGVGADTQYF
TGTGCCAGTACTACCAGAGGGGGGGTAGGGGCAGATACGCAGTATTTT